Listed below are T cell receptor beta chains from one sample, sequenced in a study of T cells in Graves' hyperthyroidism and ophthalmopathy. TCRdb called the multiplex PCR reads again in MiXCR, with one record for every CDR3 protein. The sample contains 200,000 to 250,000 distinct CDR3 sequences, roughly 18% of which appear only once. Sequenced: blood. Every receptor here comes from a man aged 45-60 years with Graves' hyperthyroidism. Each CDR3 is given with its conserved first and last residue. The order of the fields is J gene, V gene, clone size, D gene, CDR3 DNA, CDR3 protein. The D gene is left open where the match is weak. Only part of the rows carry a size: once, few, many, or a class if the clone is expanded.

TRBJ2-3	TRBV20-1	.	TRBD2	TGCAGTGCTATGGGTCTAGCGGGAGGGCCGAGCACAGATACGCAGTATTTT	CSAMGLAGGPSTDTQYF
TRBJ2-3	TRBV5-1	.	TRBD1	TGCGCCAGCAGATCTGGACAGGGCGATACGCAGTATTTT	CASRSGQGDTQYF
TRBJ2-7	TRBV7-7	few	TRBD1	TGTGCTAGCAGCTCGGGACAGGGGTTCGAGCAGTACTTC	CASSSGQGFEQYF
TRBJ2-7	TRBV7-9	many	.	TGTGCCAGCAGCCCTAGAGGAGCAGGGGTAGTCCACGAGCAGTACTTC	CASSPRGAGVVHEQYF
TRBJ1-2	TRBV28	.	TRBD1	TGTGCCAGCAGTTTATTTCGGACAGGCATCTATGGCTACACCTTC	CASSLFRTGIYGYTF
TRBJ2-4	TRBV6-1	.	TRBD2	TGTGCCAGCAGCCGCCTACCCCCAGGGCGGGGGGGAGGCAAAAACATTCAGTACTTC	CASSRLPPGRGGGKNIQYF
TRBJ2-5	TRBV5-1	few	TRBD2	TGCGCCAGCAGCTCGGGGACTAGAGGCGGACAAGAGACCCAGTACTTC	CASSSGTRGGQETQYF
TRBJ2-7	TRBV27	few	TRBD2	TGTGCCAGCAGTCCTACTAGCGGAGGCCACGAGCAGTACTTC	CASSPTSGGHEQYF
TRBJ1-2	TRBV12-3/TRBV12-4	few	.	TGTGCCAGCAGTTTTACAGGGAGGAGTGGCTACACCTTC	CASSFTGRSGYTF
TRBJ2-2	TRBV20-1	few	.	TGCAGTGCTAGAGTTATCGCCAGGGAGCTGCTTTTT	CSARVIARELLF
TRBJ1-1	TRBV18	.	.	TGTGCCAGCTCACCAAAGACAGCCAGGGGAAACACTGAAGCTTTCTTT	CASSPKTARGNTEAFF
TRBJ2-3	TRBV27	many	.	TGTGCCAGCAGGCGAGCGATTAGCACAGATACGCAGTATTTT	CASRRAISTDTQYF
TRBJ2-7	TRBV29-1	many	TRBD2	TGCAGCGTTGAGACTAGCGGGAGCTCCCACTACGAGCAGTACTTC	CSVETSGSSHYEQYF
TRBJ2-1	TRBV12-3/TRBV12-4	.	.	TGTGCCAGCAGTTTTTATGCAAACAATGAGCAGTTCTTC	CASSFYANNEQFF
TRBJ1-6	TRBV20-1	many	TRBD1	TGCAGTGCTAGGACAGGGAATAGAGATAATTCACCCCTCCACTTT	CSARTGNRDNSPLHF
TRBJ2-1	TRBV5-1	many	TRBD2	TGCGCCAGCAGCTTCGGACTAGCGGGAGGGTCAGGCGAGCAGTTCTTC	CASSFGLAGGSGEQFF
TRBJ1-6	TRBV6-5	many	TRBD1	TGTGCCAGCAGTTACTCGACTCAGGGGGCTTCACCCCTCCACTTT	CASSYSTQGASPLHF
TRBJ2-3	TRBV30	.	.	TGTGCCTGGAGTGTCCATAGCGGAAGCACAGATACGCAGTATTTT	CAWSVHSGSTDTQYF
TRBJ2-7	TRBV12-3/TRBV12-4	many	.	TGTGCCAGCAGTTTAGGGAGAAGGCAGGGGGGTGGCGAGCAGTACTTC	CASSLGRRQGGGEQYF
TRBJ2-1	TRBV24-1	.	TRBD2	TGTGCCACCGGGGGGGGGTCAGGCAGCTCCTACAATGAGCAGTTCTTC	CATGGGSGSSYNEQFF
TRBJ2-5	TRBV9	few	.	TGTGCCAGCACTCAGGGTGGGGGTACCCAAGAGACCCAGTACTTC	CASTQGGGTQETQYF
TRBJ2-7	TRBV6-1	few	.	TGTGCCAGCAGTGCCCGCGTCCACGAGCAGTACTTC	CASSARVHEQYF
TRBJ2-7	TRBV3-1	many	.	TGTGCCAGCAGCCCCCGAGTTGGCTCCTACGAGCAGTACTTC	CASSPRVGSYEQYF
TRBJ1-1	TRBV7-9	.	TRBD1	TGTGCCAGCAGCGTCTGGGACAGGGGGGGCACTGAAGCTTTCTTT	CASSVWDRGGTEAFF
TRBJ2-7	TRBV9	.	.	TGTGCCAGCAGCGTAGGTGCAGGGCCCTACGAGCAGTACTTC	CASSVGAGPYEQYF
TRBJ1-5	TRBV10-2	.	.	TGCGCCAGCAGTGAGTCCCTCATTGGGAGTCTGGAGCATTTT	CASSESLIGSLEHF
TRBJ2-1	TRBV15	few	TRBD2	TGTGCCACCAGCACCAGAGTTAGCGGGGCCTACAATGAGCAGTTCTTC	CATSTRVSGAYNEQFF
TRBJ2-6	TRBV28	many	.	TGTGCCAGCAGGGGAACAGGGAGCTCTGGGGCCAACGTCCTGACTTTC	CASRGTGSSGANVLTF
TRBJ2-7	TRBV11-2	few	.	TGTGCCAGCAGCTTAGGGGGTCCAGAGTACGAGCAGTACTTC	CASSLGGPEYEQYF
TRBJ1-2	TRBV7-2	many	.	TGTGCCAGCAGCTTAGACCGGGGCGGCGGCTACACCTTC	CASSLDRGGGYTF
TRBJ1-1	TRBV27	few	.	TGTGCGGTGGGGGGGGTGTACACTGAAGCTTTCTTT	CAVGGVYTEAFF
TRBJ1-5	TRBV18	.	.	TGTGCCAGCTCACCACAGTCCAATCAGCCCCAGCATTTT	CASSPQSNQPQHF
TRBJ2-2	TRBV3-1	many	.	TGTGCCAGCACCCGCGGTTTTTTTCGCGGGTCGAACACCGGGGAGCTGTTTTTT	CASTRGFFRGSNTGELFF
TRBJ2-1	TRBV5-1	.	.	TGCGCCAGCAGCCGCCAAGGGCGCGGCAATGAGCAGTTCTTC	CASSRQGRGNEQFF
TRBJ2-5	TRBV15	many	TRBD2	TGTGCCACCAGTTGGGAGGGCCAGGAGACCCAGTACTTC	CATSWEGQETQYF
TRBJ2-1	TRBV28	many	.	TGTGCCAGCAGTAACCCTTCGCGGTTGCTCTCCTACAATGAGCAGTTCTTC	CASSNPSRLLSYNEQFF
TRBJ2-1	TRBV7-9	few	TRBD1	TGTGCCAGCAGCTTAAAATACAGGGGAAAGGCTGAGCAGTTCTTC	CASSLKYRGKAEQFF
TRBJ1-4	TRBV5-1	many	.	TGCGCCAGCAGCCGTCAGGGGACTAATGAAAAACTGTTTTTT	CASSRQGTNEKLFF
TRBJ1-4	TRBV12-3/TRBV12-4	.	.	TGTGCCAGCAGTTTCGGGGGGGACTGGAATGAAAAACTGTTTTTT	CASSFGGDWNEKLFF
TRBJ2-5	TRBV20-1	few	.	TGCAGTGCTAGAACCTTCAGGGGCGCCCAAGAGACCCAGTACTTC	CSARTFRGAQETQYF
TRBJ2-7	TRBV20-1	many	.	TGCAGTGCTACAGTATTGGAGCAGTACTTC	CSATVLEQYF
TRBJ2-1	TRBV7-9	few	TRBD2	TGTGCCAGCAGCTCCGGGACTAGTGCAGTCGATGAGCAGTTCTTC	CASSSGTSAVDEQFF
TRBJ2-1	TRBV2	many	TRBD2	TGTGCCAGCCAACTAGCGGTACTCTCCTACAATGAGCAGTTCTTC	CASQLAVLSYNEQFF
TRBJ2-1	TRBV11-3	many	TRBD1	TGTGCCAGCAGCCGCGCCGGGACAGGGAACAATGAGCAGTTCTTC	CASSRAGTGNNEQFF
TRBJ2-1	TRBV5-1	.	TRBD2	TGCGCCGGACTCCGCCCTCCCCCGGGACTAGCGGGATACAATGAGCAGTTCTTC	CAGLRPPPGLAGYNEQFF
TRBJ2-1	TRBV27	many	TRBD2	TGTGCCAGCAGAGCGGGGCCCTGGGTCCTCTACAATGAGCAGTTCTTC	CASRAGPWVLYNEQFF
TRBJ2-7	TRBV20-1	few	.	TGCAGTGCTTTCCGCAGCCCCAGCTCCTACGAGCAGTACTTC	CSAFRSPSSYEQYF
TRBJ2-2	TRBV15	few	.	TGTGCCACCATGAGCCTTAACACCGGGGAGCTGTTTTTT	CATMSLNTGELFF
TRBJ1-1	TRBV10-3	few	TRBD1	TGTGCCATCGGTGAGTCAAGGGGGCCGGGCACTGAAGCTTTCTTT	CAIGESRGPGTEAFF
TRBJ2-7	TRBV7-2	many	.	TGTGCCAGCAGCCTTACAGAGATCGAGCAGTACTTC	CASSLTEIEQYF
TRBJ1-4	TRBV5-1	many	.	TGCGCCAGCAGCTTGGCGGGGGCGTTTGGTGAAAAACTGTTTTTT	CASSLAGAFGEKLFF
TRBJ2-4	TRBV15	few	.	TGTGCCACCAGCAGAGATGCTGAAGGTGTCATTCAGTACTTC	CATSRDAEGVIQYF
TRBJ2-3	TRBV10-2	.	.	TGCGCCAGCAGTGTCGGGACTCTACCACCGTATTTT	CASSVGTLPPYF
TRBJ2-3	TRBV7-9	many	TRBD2	TGTGCCAGCAGCTTAGTTGCGGGAGAGAGCACAGATACGCAGTATTTT	CASSLVAGESTDTQYF
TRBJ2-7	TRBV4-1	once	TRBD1	TGCGCCAGCAGCCAAGAAGGGGGCACCTACGAGCAGTACTTC	CASSQEGGTYEQYF
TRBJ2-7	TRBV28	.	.	TGTGCCAGCAGTTTCAGGGGAGTGGCATCCTACGAGCAGTACTTC	CASSFRGVASYEQYF